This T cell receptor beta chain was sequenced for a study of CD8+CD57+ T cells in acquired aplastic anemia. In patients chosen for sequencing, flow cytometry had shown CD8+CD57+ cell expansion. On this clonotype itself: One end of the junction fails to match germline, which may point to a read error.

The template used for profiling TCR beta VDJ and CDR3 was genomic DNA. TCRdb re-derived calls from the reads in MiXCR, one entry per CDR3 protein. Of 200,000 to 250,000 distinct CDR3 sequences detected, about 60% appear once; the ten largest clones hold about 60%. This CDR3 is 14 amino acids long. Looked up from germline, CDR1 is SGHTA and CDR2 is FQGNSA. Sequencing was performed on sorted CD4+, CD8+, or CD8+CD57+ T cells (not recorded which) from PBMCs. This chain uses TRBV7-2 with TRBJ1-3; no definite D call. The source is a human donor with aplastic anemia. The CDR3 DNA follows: TGTGCCAACAGCTCAGGAAACTCTGGAAACACCATATATTTT. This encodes CANSSGNSGNTIYF.